Shown below are 27 T cell receptor beta chains from a single sample sequenced in a study of immune evolution from preneoplasia to lung adenocarcinoma. The data were produced by immunoSEQ multiplex PCR, yet TCRdb's version contains in-frame clones alone and is incomplete. The table has 9,000 to 13,000 clones, about four fifths seen once. The specimen sequenced was FFPE minimally invasive lung adenocarcinoma tissue. The receptor source for this set is a person aged 70 to 80 with lung adenocarcinoma.

Written as DNA, the CDR3 is TGTGCCAGCAGCTTCTATTGGGTTTCCTACGAGCAGTACTTC. It specifies CASSFYWVSYEQYF. The chain recombines TRBV7-2 with TRBJ2-7; D is unresolved. CDR3 length: 14 amino acids. V lost 3 bases and J 1 base, leaving 10 bases between the germline ends. The germline V gene has CDR1 SGHTA and CDR2 FQGNSA.

This sequence joins TRBV7-3 and TRBJ2-5; the match to TRBD2 covers 9 bases. V trimming: 2 bases; J trimming: 3 bases; junction bases outside the gene matches: 4. Germline lookup yields CDR1 SGHTA and CDR2 FQGTGA. This CDR3 is 15 amino acids long. The CDR3 DNA is TGTGCCAGCAGCTTATCTGCTAGCGGGGAAGAGACCCAGTACTTC. Encoded protein: CASSLSASGEETQYF.

J is TRBJ2-3 and V is TRBV4-1, with a tentative D call TRBD1 (5 bases). The length of the CDR3 is 15 residues. The germline V and J ends were trimmed by 2 bases and 3 bases, with 12 bases remaining between them. CDR1 is MGHRA, CDR2 YSYEKL, per germline. DNA for the CDR3: TGCGCCAGCAGCCAATCAGGGCAGGGAACAGATACGCAGTATTTT. Translated, it gives CASSQSGQGTDTQYF.

The chain has TRBV29-1 and TRBJ2-3; no clear D. Germline-derived CDR1 and CDR2 are SQVTM and ANQGSEA. Trimming cost V 2 bases and J 4 bases, with 4 bases left between them. The CDR3 covers 11 residues. CDR3 bases: TGCAGCGTTGAATGGGCAGATACGCAGTATTTT. It codes for CSVEWADTQYF.

The J gene is TRBJ2-6, the V gene TRBV5-5, with D possibly being TRBD1 (6 bases). The germline V gene encodes CDR1 SGHKS and CDR2 YYEKEE (reference sequence). Trimming cost V 3 bases and J 2 bases, with 12 bases left between them. The CDR3 runs to 16 residues. DNA of the CDR3: TGTGCCAGCAGCTCTTGGGGGCAGACTGGGGCCAACGTCCTGACTTTC. Amino acids: CASSSWGQTGANVLTF.

V usage is TRBV11-2 and J usage is TRBJ1-1, with 8 bases lining up with TRBD1. Germline assignment: CDR1 SGHAT and CDR2 FQNNGV. This CDR3 spans 15 amino acids. J lost 4 bases, V lost 1 base, and 5 bases had no gene match. The CDR3 region has the DNA TGTGCCAGCAGCTTAGCAGGGGGCAGACCCACTGAAGCTTTCTTT. Its translation: CASSLAGGRPTEAFF.

A few counts support this clone. The chain joins TRBV6-4 to TRBJ2-2; D not resolved. Per germline, CDR1 MRHNA and CDR2 SNTAGT. This CDR3 spans 14 amino acids. V was shortened by 0 bases and J by 5 bases, with 7 bases between the two germline ends. The CDR3 region has the DNA TGTGCCAGCAGTGACTCGATAGAGACCGGGGAGCTGTTTTTT. Protein sequence: CASSDSIETGELFF.

The chain couples TRBV25-1 to TRBJ2-1; D possibly corresponds to TRBD2 (6 bases). There are 13 residues in the CDR3. V lost 4 bases, J lost 12 bases, and 16 bases lay in between. CDR1 is MGHDK, CDR2 SYGVNS, per germline. The CDR3 reads CASSVDYGGAQFF. The CDR3 DNA reads as TGTGCCAGCAGTGTTGATTACGGGGGTGCGCAGTTCTTC.

The V gene is TRBV5-8, the J gene TRBJ1-6, with D unresolved. The CDR3 consists of 16 residues. Germline-derived CDR1 and CDR2 are SGHTS and YDEGEE. Trimming took 4 bases from V and 7 from J, leaving 18 bases between them. CDR3 DNA sequence: TGTGCCAGCAGCGAGGGCTCAGGCGCGGGCAATTCACCCCTCCACTTT. Residues: CASSEGSGAGNSPLHF.

V is TRBV15 and J is TRBJ1-2; TRBD1 matches 9 bases. The length of the CDR3 is 15 residues. Germline V CDR1 and CDR2: LNHNV, YYDKDF (reference sequence). V shed 2 bases and J 3 bases; nucleotides not matched to a gene: 4. The CDR3 reads CATSRPQGADYGYTF. CDR3 sequence (DNA): TGTGCCACCAGCAGACCACAGGGGGCGGACTATGGCTACACCTTC. The whole variable domain, filled in from reference TRBV15 and TRBJ1-2, reads DAMVIQNPRYQVTQFGKPVTLSCSQTLNHNVMYWYQQKSSQAPKLLFHYYDKDFNNEADTPDNFQSRRPNTSFCFLDIRSPGLGDTAMYLCATSRPQGADYGYTFGSGTRLTVV.

A few counts support this clone. The chain is built from TRBV30 and TRBJ1-1; D not resolved. Trimming left V 3 bases short and J 1 base short, with 6 bases between. The CDR3 length is 12 residues. Germline CDR1 reads GTSNPN; CDR2 reads SVGIG (reference sequence). The CDR3 is CAWSLGNTEAFF. CDR3 coding DNA: TGTGCCTGGAGCCTGGGGAACACTGAAGCTTTCTTT.

The rearrangement uses TRBV6-1 and TRBJ2-7; a possible D gene is TRBD1 (5 bases). V lost 5 bases and J lost 0, with 14 bases in between. Germline V gene data show CDR1 as MNHNS and CDR2 as SASEGT. The CDR3 has 15 residues. The CDR3 nucleotides read TGTGCCAGCAGTCCCCAGGGTACGGGCTCCTACGAGCAGTACTTC. Its translation: CASSPQGTGSYEQYF.

This chain links TRBV2 with TRBJ2-1; 8 bases map to TRBD2. The CDR3 length is 15 residues. The J segment lost 0 bases and the V segment lost 6 bases, leaving 4 bases of the junction unmatched. CDR1 is SNHLY and CDR2 is FYNNEI in the germline V gene. For the CDR3, the DNA is TGTGCCAGCAGCGCCGGGACTAGCTCCTACAATGAGCAGTTCTTC. Its translation: CASSAGTSSYNEQFF. Variable domain in full (rest from reference TRBV2 and TRBJ2-1): EPEVTQTPSHQVTQMGQEVILRCVPISNHLYFYWYRQILGQKVEFLVSFYNNEISEKSEIFDDQFSVERPDGSNFTLKIRSTKLEDSAMYFCASSAGTSSYNEQFFGPGTRLTVL.

This clone was detected only once. The chain recombines TRBV18 with TRBJ1-4; unclear D gene. V gave up 0 bases and J gave up 8 bases, with 13 bases separating them. The CDR3 is 15 residues long. Germline V gene data show CDR1 as KGHSH and CDR2 as LQKENI. CDR3 protein: CASSPPSGSREKLFF. CDR3 in DNA: TGTGCCAGCTCACCACCGTCTGGTTCCAGAGAAAAACTGTTTTTT.

CDR3 nucleotides: TGTGCCAGCAGCGAGTCCTTAGACAGGGGGAAAAGGAATGAGCAGTTCTTC. Its translation: CASSESLDRGKRNEQFF. V and J are TRBV5-6 and TRBJ2-1, with 9 bases matching TRBD1. The V segment lost 4 bases and the J segment 7 bases; nucleotides outside the gene matches: 15. The CDR3 consists of 17 residues. Germline V gene sequence: CDR1 SGHDT, CDR2 YYEEEE.

V is TRBV5-1 and J is TRBJ1-1, with D tentatively TRBD1 (5 bases). Germline CDR1 is SGHRS and CDR2 is YFSETQ. V gave up 2 bases and J gave up 5 bases, with 16 bases separating them. CDR3 size: 15 residues. The CDR3 loop reads CASSFPPSQGTEAFF. In nucleotides, the CDR3 is TGCGCCAGCAGCTTTCCGCCGTCTCAGGGTACTGAAGCTTTCTTT.

The gene calls are TRBV27 and TRBJ2-2; tentatively, D is TRBD1 (6 bases). CDR1 is MNHEY and CDR2 is SMNVEV in the germline V gene (reference sequence). The V end lost 2 bases, the J end lost 8 bases, and 12 bases lay between the germline ends. This CDR3 is 14 amino acids long. DNA of the CDR3: TGTGCCAGCAGTTTAGTAGGGGGATTGGGGGAGCTGTTTTTT. Amino acids: CASSLVGGLGELFF.

The chain employs TRBV30 and TRBJ2-7; tentatively, D is TRBD1 or TRBD2 (5 bases each). CDR1 and CDR2 from the germline V gene are GTSNPN and SVGIG (reference sequence). V shed 5 bases and J shed 3 bases, with 11 bases lying between them. The CDR3 is 12 residues long. The DNA for the CDR3 is TGTGCCTGGGGGACCGTCGACTACGAGCAGTACTTC. Its protein product is CAWGTVDYEQYF.

The DNA of the CDR3 is TGTGCCAGCCTTCCAGAGACAGGCGATCTCTATGGCTACACCTTC. The encoded protein is CASLPETGDLYGYTF. V and J are TRBV2 and TRBJ1-2; D possibly corresponds to TRBD1 (6 bases). V lost 8 bases and J lost 4, with 20 bases in between. CDR1 SNHLY and CDR2 FYNNEI come from the germline V gene. The CDR3 loop spans 15 amino acids.

The chain couples TRBV7-9 to TRBJ1-5; D is perhaps TRBD1 (6 bases). The germline V gene encodes CDR1 SEHNR and CDR2 FQNEAQ (reference sequence). Trimming cost V 4 bases and J 9 bases, with 10 bases left between them. This CDR3 comprises 12 residues. CDR3 sequence: CASSSEGVPQHF. The CDR3, as DNA: TGTGCCAGCAGCTCCGAGGGGGTGCCCCAGCATTTT.

This clone occurred once. The chain links TRBV28 to TRBJ1-4; a possible D gene is TRBD1 (5 bases). This CDR3 is 14 amino acids long. V dropped 2 bases and J dropped 4 bases, with 8 bases sitting between them. Germline V CDR1 and CDR2: MDHEN, SYDVKM. The CDR3 DNA reads as TGTGCCAGCAGTTTAACGGGGCTTAATGAAAAACTGTTTTTT. It encodes CASSLTGLNEKLFF.

The gene calls are TRBV27 and TRBJ2-2; D is unclear. The V end lost 2 bases, the J end lost 7 bases, and 14 bases lay between the germline ends. The CDR3 spans 15 residues. Per the germline V gene, CDR1 is MNHEY and CDR2 is SMNVEV (reference sequence). In DNA form, the CDR3 reads TGTGCCAGCAGTTTAGTAGTGACTCCCGTCGGGGAGCTGTTTTTT. Its translation is CASSLVVTPVGELFF.

The V gene is TRBV4-3, the J gene TRBJ1-5; 8 bases align to TRBD1. CDR3 size: 19 residues. Germline values: CDR1 LGHNA, CDR2 YSLEER. V trimming: 0 bases; J trimming: 0 bases; junction bases outside the gene matches: 10. CDR3 sequence (DNA): TGCGCCAGCAGCCAAGATTGGACAGGGACGATGGGTAGCAATCAGCCCCAGCATTTT. This codes for CASSQDWTGTMGSNQPQHF.

The chain has TRBV6-6 and TRBJ1-5, with a weak D call TRBD1 (6 bases). V was trimmed by 8 bases and J by 0 bases, leaving 8 bases between them. This CDR3 has 13 residues. The germline V gene has CDR1 MNHNY and CDR2 SVGAGI (reference sequence). CDR3 in amino acids: CASRGLSNQPQHF. The CDR3 region has the DNA TGTGCCAGCCGGGGGCTTAGCAATCAGCCCCAGCATTTT.

DNA for the CDR3: TGTGCCAGCAGTTTATCCGGACTAGCGGGAGAACTCTCCTACGAGCAGTACTTC. Translated, it gives CASSLSGLAGELSYEQYF. The rearrangement joins TRBV27 to TRBJ2-7; TRBD2 matches 13 bases. Germline V gene sequence: CDR1 MNHEY, CDR2 SMNVEV (reference sequence). With 0 bases clipped from V and 0 bases from J, the junction kept 5 bases outside the gene matches. This CDR3 comprises 18 residues.

This clone was found once. The chain employs TRBV4-1 and TRBJ2-3; possibly TRBD2 for D (5 bases). Germline CDR1 MGHRA, CDR2 YSYEKL. With 2 bases removed from V and 1 base from J, the gap between germline ends came to 13 bases. CDR3 size: 16 residues. In DNA, the CDR3 is TGCGCCAGCAGCCAACGGGGTGCGCCTGGCACAGATACGCAGTATTTT. It translates to CASSQRGAPGTDTQYF.

The chain is built from TRBV30 and TRBJ2-5; TRBD1 agrees at 7 bases. Germline loops: CDR1 GTSNPN, CDR2 SVGIG (reference sequence). With V trimmed by 8 bases and J by 5 bases, 8 bases remained unmatched. This CDR3 is built from 12 residues. In DNA form, the CDR3 reads TGTGCCGGCAGGGGGAGTGGGGAGACCCAGTACTTC. It codes for CAGRGSGETQYF.